The clone carrying this TCR beta chain was detected a few times. Antigen specificity is unknown. The data were taken from a study of T-cell memory formation after mild COVID-19. Broader study findings: Day 15 to 85 contracting clones showed balanced CD4/CD8; later expanders leaned CD4+.

MiXCR, run by TCRdb on the 5' RACE reads, gives a single entry per CDR3 protein. The data hold hundreds of thousands of distinct CDR3 sequences, with under 25% observed a single time. This CDR3 has 16 residues. CDR1 SEHNR and CDR2 FQNEAQ come from the germline V gene (reference sequence). V was clipped by 1 base and J by 5 bases, with 17 bases between them. The sample consisted of PBMCs or a T cell subset sorted from them (not recorded which). The chain has TRBV7-9 and TRBJ2-5; TRBD1 is a possible D gene (5 bases). The clonotype originates from a man aged 18 to 29 who had mild COVID-19 (a few samples of this study predate the infection). Cell type and time point are not known. CDR3 loop: CASSLGAGQLVETQYF. In DNA, the CDR3 is TGTGCCAGCAGCTTAGGGGCAGGGCAACTGGTGGAGACCCAGTACTTC.